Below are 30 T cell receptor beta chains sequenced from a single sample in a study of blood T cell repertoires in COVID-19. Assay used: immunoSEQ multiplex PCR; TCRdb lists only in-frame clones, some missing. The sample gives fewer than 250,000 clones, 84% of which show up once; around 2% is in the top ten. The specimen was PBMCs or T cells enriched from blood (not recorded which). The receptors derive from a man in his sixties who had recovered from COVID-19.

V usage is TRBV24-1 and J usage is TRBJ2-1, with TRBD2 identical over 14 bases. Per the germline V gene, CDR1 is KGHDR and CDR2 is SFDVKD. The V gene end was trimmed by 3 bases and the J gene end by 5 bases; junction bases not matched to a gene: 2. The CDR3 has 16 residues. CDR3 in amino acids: CATSDPGLAGDNEQFF. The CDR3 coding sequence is TGTGCCACCAGTGATCCGGGACTAGCGGGGGACAATGAGCAGTTCTTC.

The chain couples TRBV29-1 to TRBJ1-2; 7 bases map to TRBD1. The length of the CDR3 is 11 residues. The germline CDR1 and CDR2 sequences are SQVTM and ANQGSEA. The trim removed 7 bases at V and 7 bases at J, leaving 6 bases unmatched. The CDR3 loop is CSGSTGFGYTF. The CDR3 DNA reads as TGCAGCGGGTCGACAGGGTTTGGCTACACCTTC.

The chain's CDR3 is CASSLTSGGGSSYNEQFF. CDR3 nucleotides: TGTGCCAGCAGCTTAACTAGCGGGGGGGGGAGCTCCTACAATGAGCAGTTCTTC. The chain recombines TRBV7-2 with TRBJ2-1; 13 bases line up with TRBD2. The V segment lost 2 bases and the J segment 0 bases; nucleotides outside the gene matches: 4. This CDR3 spans 18 amino acids. Germline values: CDR1 SGHTA, CDR2 FQGNSA.

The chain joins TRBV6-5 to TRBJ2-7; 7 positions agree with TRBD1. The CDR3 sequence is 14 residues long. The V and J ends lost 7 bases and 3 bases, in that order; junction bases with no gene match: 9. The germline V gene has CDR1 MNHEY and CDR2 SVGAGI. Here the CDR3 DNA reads TGTGCCAGCAAATTACCAGGGGACAGCTACGAGCAGTACTTC. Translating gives CASKLPGDSYEQYF.

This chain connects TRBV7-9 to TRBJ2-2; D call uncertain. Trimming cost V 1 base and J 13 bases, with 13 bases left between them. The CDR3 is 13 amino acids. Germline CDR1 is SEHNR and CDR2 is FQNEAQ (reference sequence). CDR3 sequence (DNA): TGTGCCAGCAGCTTAGTCACCTCGGGTGTGCTGTTTTTT. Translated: CASSLVTSGVLFF.

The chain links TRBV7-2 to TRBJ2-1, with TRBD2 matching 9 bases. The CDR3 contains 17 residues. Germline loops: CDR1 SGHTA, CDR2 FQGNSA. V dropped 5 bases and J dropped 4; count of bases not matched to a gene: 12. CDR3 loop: CASSLVGTSLIYNEQFF. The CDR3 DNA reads TGTGCCAGCAGCCTAGTCGGGACTAGCCTTATTTACAATGAGCAGTTCTTC.

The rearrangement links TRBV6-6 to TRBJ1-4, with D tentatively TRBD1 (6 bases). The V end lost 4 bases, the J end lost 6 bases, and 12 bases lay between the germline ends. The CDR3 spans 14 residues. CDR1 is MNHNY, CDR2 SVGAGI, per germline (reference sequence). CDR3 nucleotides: TGTGCCAGCAGTTCACAGGGTTACGATGAAAAACTGTTTTTT. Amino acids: CASSSQGYDEKLFF.

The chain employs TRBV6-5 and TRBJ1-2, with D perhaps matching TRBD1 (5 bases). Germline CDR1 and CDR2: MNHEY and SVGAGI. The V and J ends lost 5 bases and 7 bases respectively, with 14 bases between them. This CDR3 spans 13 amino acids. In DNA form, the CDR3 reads TGTGCCAGCAGTCTGGGGGGTAGGGGTGGCTACACCTTC. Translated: CASSLGGRGGYTF.

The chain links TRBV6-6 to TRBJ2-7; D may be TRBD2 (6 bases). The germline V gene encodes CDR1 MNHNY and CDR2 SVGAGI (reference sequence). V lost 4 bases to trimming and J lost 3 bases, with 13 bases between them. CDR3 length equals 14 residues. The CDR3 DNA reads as TGTGCCAGCAGTTTCCGGGACTCGTACTACGAGCAGTACTTC. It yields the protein CASSFRDSYYEQYF.

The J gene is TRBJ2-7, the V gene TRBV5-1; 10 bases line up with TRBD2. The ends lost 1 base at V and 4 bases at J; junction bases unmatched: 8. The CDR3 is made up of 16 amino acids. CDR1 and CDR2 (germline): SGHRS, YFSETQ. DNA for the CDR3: TGCGCCAGCAGCTTGTCAGCGGGGGGGGCGAGGTACGAGCAGTACTTC. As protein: CASSLSAGGARYEQYF.

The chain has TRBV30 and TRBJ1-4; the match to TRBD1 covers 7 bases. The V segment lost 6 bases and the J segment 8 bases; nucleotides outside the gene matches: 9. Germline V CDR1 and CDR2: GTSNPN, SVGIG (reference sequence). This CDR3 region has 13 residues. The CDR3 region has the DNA TGTGCCTGCAACAGGGGTGCTGGAGAAAAACTGTTTTTT. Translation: CACNRGAGEKLFF.

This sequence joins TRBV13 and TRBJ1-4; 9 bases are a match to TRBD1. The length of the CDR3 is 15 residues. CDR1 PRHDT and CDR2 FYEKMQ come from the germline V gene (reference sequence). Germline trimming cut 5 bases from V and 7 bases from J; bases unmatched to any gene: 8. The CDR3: CASSLRGTGIEKLFF. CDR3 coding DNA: TGTGCCAGCAGCCTACGTGGGACAGGGATTGAAAAACTGTTTTTT.

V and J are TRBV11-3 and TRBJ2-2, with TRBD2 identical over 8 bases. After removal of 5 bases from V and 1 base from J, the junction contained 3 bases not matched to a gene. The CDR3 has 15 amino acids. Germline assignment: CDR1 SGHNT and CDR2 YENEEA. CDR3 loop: CASSRGGLNTGELFF. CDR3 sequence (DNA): TGTGCCAGCAGCCGGGGGGGCTTGAACACCGGGGAGCTGTTTTTT.

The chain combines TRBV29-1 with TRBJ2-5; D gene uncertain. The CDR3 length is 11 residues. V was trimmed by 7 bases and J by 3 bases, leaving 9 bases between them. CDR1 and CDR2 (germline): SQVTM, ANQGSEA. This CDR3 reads CSALLEETQYF. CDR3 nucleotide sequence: TGCAGCGCCCTCCTCGAAGAGACCCAGTACTTC.

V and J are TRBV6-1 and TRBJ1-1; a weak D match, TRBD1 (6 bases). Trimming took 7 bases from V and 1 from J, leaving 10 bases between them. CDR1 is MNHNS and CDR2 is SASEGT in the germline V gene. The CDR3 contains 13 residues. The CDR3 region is CASTRQENTEAFF. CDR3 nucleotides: TGTGCCAGCACACGACAGGAGAACACTGAAGCTTTCTTT.

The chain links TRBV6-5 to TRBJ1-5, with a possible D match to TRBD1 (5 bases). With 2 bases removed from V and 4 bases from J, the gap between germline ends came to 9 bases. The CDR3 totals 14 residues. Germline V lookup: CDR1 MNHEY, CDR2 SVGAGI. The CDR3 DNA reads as TGTGCCAGCAGTTACGGGTCAGGGAATCAGCCCCAGCATTTT. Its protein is CASSYGSGNQPQHF.

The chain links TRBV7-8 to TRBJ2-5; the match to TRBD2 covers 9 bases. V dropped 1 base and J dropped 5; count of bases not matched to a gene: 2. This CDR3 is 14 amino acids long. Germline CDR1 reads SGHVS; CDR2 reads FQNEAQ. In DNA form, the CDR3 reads TGTGCCAGCAGCTTAGGCGGGGGGGCGGAGACCCAGTACTTC. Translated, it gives CASSLGGGAETQYF.

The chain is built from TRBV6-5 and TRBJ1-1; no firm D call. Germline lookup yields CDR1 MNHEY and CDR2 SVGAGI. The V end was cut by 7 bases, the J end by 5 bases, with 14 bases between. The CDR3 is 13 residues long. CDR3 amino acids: CASKWAAPTEAFF. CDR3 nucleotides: TGTGCCAGCAAGTGGGCTGCTCCTACTGAAGCTTTCTTT.

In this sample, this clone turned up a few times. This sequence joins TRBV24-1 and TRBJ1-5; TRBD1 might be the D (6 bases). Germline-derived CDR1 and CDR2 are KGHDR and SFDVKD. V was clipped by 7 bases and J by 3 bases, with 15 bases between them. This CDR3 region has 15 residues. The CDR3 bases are TGTGCCACCAGCTCCCGGGACACAGTCAATCAGCCCCAGCATTTT. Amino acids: CATSSRDTVNQPQHF.

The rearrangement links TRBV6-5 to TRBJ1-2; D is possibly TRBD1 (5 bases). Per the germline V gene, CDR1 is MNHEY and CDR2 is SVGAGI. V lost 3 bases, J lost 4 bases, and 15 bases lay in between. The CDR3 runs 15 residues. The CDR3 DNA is TGTGCCAGCAGTTATCGGACATTGGATGCCTATGGCTACACCTTC. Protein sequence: CASSYRTLDAYGYTF.

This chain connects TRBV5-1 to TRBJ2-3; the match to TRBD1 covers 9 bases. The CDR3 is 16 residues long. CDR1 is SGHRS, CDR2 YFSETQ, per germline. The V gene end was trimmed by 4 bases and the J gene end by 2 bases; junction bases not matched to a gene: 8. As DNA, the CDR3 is TGCGCCAGCAGCCTTCGACAGGGGGATATCACAGATACGCAGTATTTT. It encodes CASSLRQGDITDTQYF.

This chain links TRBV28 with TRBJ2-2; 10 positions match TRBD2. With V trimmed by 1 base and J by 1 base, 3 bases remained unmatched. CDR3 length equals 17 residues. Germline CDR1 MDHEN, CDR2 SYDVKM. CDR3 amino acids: CASSLFASGGNTGELFF. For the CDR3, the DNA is TGTGCCAGCAGTTTATTCGCTAGCGGGGGGAACACCGGGGAGCTGTTTTTT.

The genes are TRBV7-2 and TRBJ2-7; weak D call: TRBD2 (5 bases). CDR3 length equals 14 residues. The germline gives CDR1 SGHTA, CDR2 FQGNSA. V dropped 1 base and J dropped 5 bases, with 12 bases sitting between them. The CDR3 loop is CASSLVAGVNEQYF. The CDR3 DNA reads TGTGCCAGCAGCTTAGTAGCCGGGGTTAACGAGCAGTACTTC. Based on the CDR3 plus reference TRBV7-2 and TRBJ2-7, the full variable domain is GAGVSQSPSNKVTEKGKDVELRCDPISGHTALYWYRQSLGQGLEFLIYFQGNSAPDKSGLPSDRFSAERTGGSVSTLTIQRTQQEDSAVYLCASSLVAGVNEQYFGPGTRLTVT.

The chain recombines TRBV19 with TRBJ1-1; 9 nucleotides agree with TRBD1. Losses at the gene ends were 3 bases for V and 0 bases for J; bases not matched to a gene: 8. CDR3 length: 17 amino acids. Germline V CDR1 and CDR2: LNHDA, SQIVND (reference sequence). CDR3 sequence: CASSMGQGRPLNTEAFF. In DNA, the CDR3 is TGTGCCAGTAGTATGGGACAGGGCAGACCACTGAACACTGAAGCTTTCTTT.

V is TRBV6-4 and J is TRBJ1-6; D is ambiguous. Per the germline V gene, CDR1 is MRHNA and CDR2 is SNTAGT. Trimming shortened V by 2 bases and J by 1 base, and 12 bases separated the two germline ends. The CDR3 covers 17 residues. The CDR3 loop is CASSDERPPSYNSPLHF. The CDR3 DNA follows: TGTGCCAGCAGTGACGAGCGGCCGCCGTCCTATAATTCACCCCTCCACTTT.

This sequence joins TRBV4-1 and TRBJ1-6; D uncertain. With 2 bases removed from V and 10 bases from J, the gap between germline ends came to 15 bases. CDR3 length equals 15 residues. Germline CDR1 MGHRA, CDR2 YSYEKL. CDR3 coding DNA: TGCGCCAGCAGCCAATCTGAGGCGTGGAGATCACCCCTCCACTTT. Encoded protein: CASSQSEAWRSPLHF.

The CDR3 protein is CSVRDSGNTIYF. DNA for the CDR3: TGCAGCGTCCGCGACTCTGGAAACACCATATATTTT. This chain uses TRBV29-1 with TRBJ1-3; D not resolved. CDR3 size: 12 residues. Germline CDR1 reads SQVTM; CDR2 reads ANQGSEA. Trimming took off 6 bases at V and 0 bases at J, with 6 bases between the two ends.

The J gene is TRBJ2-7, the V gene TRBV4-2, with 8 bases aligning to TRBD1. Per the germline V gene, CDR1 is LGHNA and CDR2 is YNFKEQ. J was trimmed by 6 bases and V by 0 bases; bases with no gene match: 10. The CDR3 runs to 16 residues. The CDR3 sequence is CASSQDLPGGSGEQYF. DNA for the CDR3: TGTGCCAGCAGCCAAGATCTTCCAGGGGGCTCCGGCGAGCAGTACTTC.

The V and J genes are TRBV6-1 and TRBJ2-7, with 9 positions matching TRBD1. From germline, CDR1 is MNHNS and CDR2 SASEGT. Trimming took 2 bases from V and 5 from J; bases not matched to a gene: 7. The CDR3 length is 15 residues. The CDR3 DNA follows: TGTGCCAGCAGTGAACCCCGGGACAGGGTGAACGAGCAGTACTTC. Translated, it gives CASSEPRDRVNEQYF.

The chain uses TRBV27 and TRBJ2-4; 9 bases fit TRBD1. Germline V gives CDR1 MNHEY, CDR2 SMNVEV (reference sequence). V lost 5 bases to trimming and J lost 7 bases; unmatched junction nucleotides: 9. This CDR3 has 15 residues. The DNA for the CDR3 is TGTGCCAGCAGTGCCCTAGGGACAGGGAGGAACATTCAGTACTTC. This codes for CASSALGTGRNIQYF.